The sequence of this T cell receptor beta chain was determined in a study of T cell responses to AZD1222 COVID-19 vaccine. The CDR3 length is 14 residues. Germline V gives CDR1 SEHNR, CDR2 FQNEAQ (reference sequence). After removal of 5 bases from V and 4 bases from J, the junction contained 4 bases not matched to a gene. The method was immunoSEQ multiplex PCR; TCRdb's version includes in-frame clones alone and lacks a portion of them. There are around 130,000 clones in the sample; roughly nine tenths occur only once, and 6.5% to 8% lies in the top ten. Study outcomes and limitations: Receipt of two AZD1222 doses was followed by a rise in Spike-specific TCR breadth and depth.

Comments on this clone: Its cognate antigen is unknown.

This clonotype originated in an adult who received the MenACWY meningococcal vaccine as a control. Sample: peripheral blood, taken 28 days after the second dose of the MenACWY control vaccine. V usage is TRBV7-9 and J usage is TRBJ1-1; 10 bases are a match to TRBD1. DNA for the CDR3: TGTGCCAGCAGCGGACAGGGGGGGATCACTGAAGCTTTCTTT. Protein sequence: CASSGQGGITEAFF.